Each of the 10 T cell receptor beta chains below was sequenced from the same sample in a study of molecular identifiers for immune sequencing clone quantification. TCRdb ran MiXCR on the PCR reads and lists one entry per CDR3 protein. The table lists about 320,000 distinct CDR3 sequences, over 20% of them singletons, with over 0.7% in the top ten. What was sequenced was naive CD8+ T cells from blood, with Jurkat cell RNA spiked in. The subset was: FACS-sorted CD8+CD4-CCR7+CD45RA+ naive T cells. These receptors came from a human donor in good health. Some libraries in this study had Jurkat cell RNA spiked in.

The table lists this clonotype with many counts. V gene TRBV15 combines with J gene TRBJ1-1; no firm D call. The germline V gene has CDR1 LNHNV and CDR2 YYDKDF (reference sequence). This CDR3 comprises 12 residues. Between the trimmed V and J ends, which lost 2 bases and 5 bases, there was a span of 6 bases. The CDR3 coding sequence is TGTGCCACCAGCAGACCTACAACTGAAGCTTTCTTT. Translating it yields CATSRPTTEAFF.

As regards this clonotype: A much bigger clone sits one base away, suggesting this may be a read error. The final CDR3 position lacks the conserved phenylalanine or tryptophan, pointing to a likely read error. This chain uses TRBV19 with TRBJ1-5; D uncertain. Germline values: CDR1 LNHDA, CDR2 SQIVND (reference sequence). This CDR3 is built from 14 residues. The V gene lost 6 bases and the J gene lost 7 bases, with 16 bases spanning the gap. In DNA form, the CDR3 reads TGTGCCAGTAGCCGAGACGGGTACCCCCAGCCCCAGCATCTT. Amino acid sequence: CASSRDGYPQPQHL.

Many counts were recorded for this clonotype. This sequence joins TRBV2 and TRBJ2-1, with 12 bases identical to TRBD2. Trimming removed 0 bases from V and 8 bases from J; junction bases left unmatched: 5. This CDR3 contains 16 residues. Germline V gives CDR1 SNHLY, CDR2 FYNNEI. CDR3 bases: TGTGCCAGCAGTGAAGCCTCTAGCGGGAGGGCCGATGAGCAGTTCTTC. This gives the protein CASSEASSGRADEQFF.

Written as DNA, the CDR3 is TGTGCCAGCAGTTACGGGTACGGCACTGAAGCTTTCTTT. Protein sequence: CASSYGYGTEAFF. The V and J genes are TRBV6-2 or TRBV6-3 and TRBJ1-1; D is unclear. Germline CDR1 is MNHEY and CDR2 is SVGEGT. The CDR3 has 13 amino acids. V was cut by 2 bases and J by 4 bases, with 8 bases left in between.

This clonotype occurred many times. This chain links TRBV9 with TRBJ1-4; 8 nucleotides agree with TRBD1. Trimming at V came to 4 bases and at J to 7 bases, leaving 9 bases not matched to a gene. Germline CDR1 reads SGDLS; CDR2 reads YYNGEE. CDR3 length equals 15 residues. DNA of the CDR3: TGTGCCAGCAGCCCAGCCGGGACAGGCGGTGAAAAACTGTTTTTT. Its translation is CASSPAGTGGEKLFF.

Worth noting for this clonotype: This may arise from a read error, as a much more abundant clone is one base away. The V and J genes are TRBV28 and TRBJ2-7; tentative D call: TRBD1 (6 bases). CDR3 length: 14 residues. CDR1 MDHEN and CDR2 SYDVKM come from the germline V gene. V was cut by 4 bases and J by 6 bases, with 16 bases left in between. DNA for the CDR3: TGTGCCAGCAGTTCCCCCAGGGGTCTGGGCGAGCAGTACTTC. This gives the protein CASSSPRGLGEQYF. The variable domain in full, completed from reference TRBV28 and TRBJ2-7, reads DVKVTQSSRYLVKRTGEKVFLECVQDMDHENMFWYRQDPGLGLRLIYFSYDVKMKEKGDIPEGYSVSREKKERFSLILESASTNQTSMYLCASSSPRGLGEQYFGPGTRLTVT.

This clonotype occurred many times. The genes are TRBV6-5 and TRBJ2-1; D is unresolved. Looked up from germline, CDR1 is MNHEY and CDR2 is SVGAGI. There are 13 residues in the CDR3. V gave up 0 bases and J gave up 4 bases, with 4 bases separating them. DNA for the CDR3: TGTGCCAGCAGTTACTCGAGGTACAATGAGCAGTTCTTC. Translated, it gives CASSYSRYNEQFF.

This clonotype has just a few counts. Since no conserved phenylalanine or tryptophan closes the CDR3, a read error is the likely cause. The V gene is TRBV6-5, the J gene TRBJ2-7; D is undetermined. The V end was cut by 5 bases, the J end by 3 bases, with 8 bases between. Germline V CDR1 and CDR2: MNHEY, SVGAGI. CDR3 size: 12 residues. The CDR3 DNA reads TGTGCCAGCAGTCCTAACTACTACGAGCAGTACTCC. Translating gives CASSPNYYEQYS.

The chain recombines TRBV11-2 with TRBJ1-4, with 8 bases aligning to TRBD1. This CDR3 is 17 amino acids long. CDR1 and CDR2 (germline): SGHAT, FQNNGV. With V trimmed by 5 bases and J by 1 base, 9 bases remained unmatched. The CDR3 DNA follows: TGTGCCAGCAGCCCCGGACAGGGCGGGTTAACTAATGAAAAACTGTTTTTT. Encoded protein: CASSPGQGGLTNEKLFF.

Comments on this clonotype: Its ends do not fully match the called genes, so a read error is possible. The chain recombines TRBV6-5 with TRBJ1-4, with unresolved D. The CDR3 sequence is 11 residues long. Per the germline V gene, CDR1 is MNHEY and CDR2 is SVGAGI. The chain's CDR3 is CASREEMKNCF. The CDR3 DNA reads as TGTGCCAGCCGGGAGGAAATGAAAAACTGTTTT.